Listed here are 2 T cell receptor beta chains from one sample, sequenced in a study of breast tumors, draining lymph nodes, adjacent tissues. TCRdb re-called the multiplex PCR reads with MiXCR, one entry per CDR3 protein. The data contain approximately 190,000 distinct CDR3 sequences, 31% of them singletons. Axillary draining lymph nodes of breast cancer patients supplied the node samples. The sequencing input was axillary lymph node tissue. These receptors all stem from a female donor with breast cancer. Some clones in this sample may be carry-over from other donors' samples.

This clonotype has ten or more counts. J is TRBJ2-3 and V is TRBV6-1, with 8 nucleotides matching TRBD1. Trimming removed 5 bases from V and 3 bases from J; junction bases left unmatched: 7. Germline V gene sequence: CDR1 MNHNS, CDR2 SASEGT. The CDR3 has 15 amino acids. The CDR3 protein is CASSTSGQGTDTQYF. The CDR3 region has the DNA TGTGCCAGCAGTACTTCCGGACAGGGAACAGATACGCAGTATTTT.

This clonotype was recorded a few times. This may come from a read error, since a much larger clone is one base off. The chain joins TRBV5-5 to TRBJ2-1; 7 bases line up with TRBD1. The ends lost 4 bases at V and 10 bases at J; junction bases unmatched: 11. The CDR3 length is 14 residues. CDR1 and CDR2 (germline): SGHKS, YYEKEE (reference sequence). The CDR3 coding sequence is TGTGCCAGCAGCCCGCAGAATACAGGGGACGAGCAGTTCTTC. Translating it yields CASSPQNTGDEQFF.